This T cell receptor beta chain is from a study of CD8 T cells in Susac syndrome. A quantity of about 0.5 to 1 ug RNA underwent reverse transcription using random hexamers. One entry per CDR3 protein results from TCRdb running MiXCR on the immunoSEQ multiplex PCR reads. The sample lists 300,000 to 350,000 distinct CDR3 sequences, about 91% occurring once. This clonotype was counted a few times. The ends were cut back, 5 bases at V and 5 bases at J, with 7 bases in the middle. CDR3 length: 12 residues. Germline loops: CDR1 MDHEN, CDR2 SYDVKM. V is TRBV28 and J is TRBJ1-5; D is unclear. This receptor was identified in a human donor with multiple sclerosis. The sample taken for sequencing was CD4+ T cells from PBMCs. The CDR3 sequence is CASSALDQPQHF. CDR3 sequence (DNA): TGTGCCAGCAGTGCGTTGGATCAGCCCCAGCATTTT.